The rows below give T cell receptor beta chains drawn from one sample of a study of blood T cell repertoires in COVID-19. Clones were sequenced by immunoSEQ multiplex PCR, and TCRdb holds only the in-frame ones, with some missing. The sample consists of 130,000 or so clones, around nine tenths of them appearing once. The source material was peripheral blood. Every receptor here comes from a man aged 50 to 59 with acute or convalescent COVID-19. Both conserved end residues are part of each CDR3. The order of the fields is V gene, clone size, J gene, D gene, CDR3 DNA, CDR3 protein. A D gene is named only where the DNA matches it firmly. The size of a clone is reported for some rows only, either as once, few or many, or as a class for expanded clones.

V: TRBV7-9; size: few; J: TRBJ2-4; D: .; DNA: TGTGCCAGCTCCGGACTGATGCTAGCCAAAAACATTCAGTACTTC; CDR3: CASSGLMLAKNIQYF
V: TRBV19; size: .; J: TRBJ1-5; D: TRBD1; DNA: TGTGCCAGTAGTATAGGCACCAGGGGGCTGTTTCAGCCCCAGCATTTT; CDR3: CASSIGTRGLFQPQHF
V: TRBV2; size: .; J: TRBJ1-5; D: TRBD1; DNA: TGTGCCAGCAGTGTGACAGGGCTTAGCAATCAGCCCCAGCATTTT; CDR3: CASSVTGLSNQPQHF
V: TRBV2; size: few; J: TRBJ1-5; D: TRBD1; DNA: TGTGCCAGCAGGAAATCGGGACAGGGGAGTCAGCCCCAGCATTTT; CDR3: CASRKSGQGSQPQHF
V: TRBV7-9; size: .; J: TRBJ2-5; D: TRBD1; DNA: TGTGCCAGCAGCTTAGGCGGGCAGGGGGCAGAGACCCAGTACTTC; CDR3: CASSLGGQGAETQYF
V: TRBV2; size: .; J: TRBJ2-5; D: .; DNA: TGTGCCAGCAGGTTTGACTTGGGAGAGACCCAGTACTTC; CDR3: CASRFDLGETQYF
V: TRBV3-1/TRBV3-2; size: .; J: TRBJ2-5; D: .; DNA: TGTGCCAGCAGCCAAGAGTTACTACACCAAGAGACCCAGTACTTC; CDR3: CASSQELLHQETQYF
V: TRBV27; size: .; J: TRBJ2-6; D: .; DNA: TGTGCCAGCAGTACCGACACCTCTGGGGCCAACGTCCTGACTTTC; CDR3: CASSTDTSGANVLTF
V: TRBV21-1; size: .; J: TRBJ1-4; D: .; DNA: TGTGCCAGCAGCAAATGCGAAGGGGGGGAGGGTGAAAAACTGTTTTTT; CDR3: CASSKCEGGEGEKLFF
V: TRBV5-4; size: few; J: TRBJ1-2; D: TRBD1; DNA: TGTGCCAGCAGCTCGGGACAGGACTATGGCTACACCTTC; CDR3: CASSSGQDYGYTF
V: TRBV30; size: .; J: TRBJ1-1; D: .; DNA: TGTGCCTGGAGTCTCAGGGTGGGAGCTTTCTTT; CDR3: CAWSLRVGAFF
V: TRBV6-1; size: .; J: TRBJ1-4; D: TRBD1; DNA: TGTGCCAGCAGTTCACAGGGGGGGGCTGAAAAACTGTTTTTT; CDR3: CASSSQGGAEKLFF
V: TRBV5-1; size: .; J: TRBJ2-7; D: .; DNA: TGCGCCAGCAGTCCGACAGGTGGGGACGAGCAGTACTTC; CDR3: CASSPTGGDEQYF
V: TRBV3-1/TRBV3-2; size: .; J: TRBJ2-3; D: TRBD2; DNA: TGTGCCAGCAGCCAAACTAGCGGGAGTCCGTCTACGCAGTATTTT; CDR3: CASSQTSGSPSTQYF
V: TRBV5-1; size: .; J: TRBJ2-7; D: .; DNA: TGCGCCAGCAGCTTGAAAGGGGCGTACGAGCAGTACTTC; CDR3: CASSLKGAYEQYF
V: TRBV10-1; size: once; J: TRBJ1-1; D: .; DNA: TGCGCCAGCGGGGGAGGGGGTATGGACACTGAAGCTTTCTTT; CDR3: CASGGGGMDTEAFF
V: TRBV11-2; size: once; J: TRBJ2-7; D: TRBD2; DNA: TGTGCCAGCAGCGAAGGGAGGGCCCCGGGGGAGCAGTACTTC; CDR3: CASSEGRAPGEQYF
V: TRBV19; size: .; J: TRBJ1-2; D: TRBD1; DNA: TGTGCCAGTAGTATTGACAGGGGGAACTATGGCTACACCTTC; CDR3: CASSIDRGNYGYTF
V: TRBV27; size: .; J: TRBJ2-7; D: TRBD1; DNA: TGTGCCAGCAGAAAACAGGGGGCTGACTACGAGCAGTACTTC; CDR3: CASRKQGADYEQYF
V: TRBV5-1; size: once; J: TRBJ2-2; D: TRBD2; DNA: TGCGCCAGCAGCTTAGACAGGGGGCGACTAGCGGGGGCCACCGGGGAGCTGTTTTTT; CDR3: CASSLDRGRLAGATGELFF
V: TRBV9; size: .; J: TRBJ1-5; D: .; DNA: TGTGCCAGCAGCGTAGATAGAGGGCCCCAGCATTTT; CDR3: CASSVDRGPQHF
V: TRBV6-5; size: .; J: TRBJ1-2; D: TRBD1; DNA: TGTGCCAGCAGTTACTCGACAGCAGGGGGCCATGGCTACACCTTC; CDR3: CASSYSTAGGHGYTF
V: TRBV6-6; size: .; J: TRBJ1-1; D: .; DNA: TGTGCCAGCAGTTACCCCGGGGGGGGCGGTGAAGCTTTCTTT; CDR3: CASSYPGGGGEAFF
V: TRBV7-6; size: .; J: TRBJ2-3; D: TRBD2; DNA: TGTGCCAGCAGTACATCCGCCCCGACTAGCGGGAGGGTAGATACGCAGTATTTT; CDR3: CASSTSAPTSGRVDTQYF
V: TRBV4-3; size: .; J: TRBJ2-2; D: TRBD1; DNA: TGCGCCAGCAGCCCAACCATAACAGGGGATGTAGCCGGGGAGCTGTTTTTT; CDR3: CASSPTITGDVAGELFF
V: TRBV11-2; size: .; J: TRBJ2-1; D: TRBD2; DNA: TGTGCCAGCAGCCCCCAATCCCTAGCGGGGCAAGATGAGCAGTTCTTC; CDR3: CASSPQSLAGQDEQFF
V: TRBV7-9; size: .; J: TRBJ1-1; D: .; DNA: TGTGCCAGCAGAAGCCAGGGATACACTGAAGCTTTCTTT; CDR3: CASRSQGYTEAFF
V: TRBV5-1; size: .; J: TRBJ2-5; D: .; DNA: TGCGCCAGCCCGGTAATTGCGGGTGAGACCCAGTACTTC; CDR3: CASPVIAGETQYF
V: TRBV2; size: .; J: TRBJ2-1; D: .; DNA: TGTGCCAGCAGTGGGCAAACCCTGTTAGCGCGCTTGCCAAACAATGAGCAGTTCTTC; CDR3: CASSGQTLLARLPNNEQFF
V: TRBV2; size: .; J: TRBJ2-1; D: TRBD2; DNA: TGTGCCAGCAGTGTACCGGGGGGGAGCTCCTACAATGAGCAGTTCTTC; CDR3: CASSVPGGSSYNEQFF
V: TRBV11-3; size: .; J: TRBJ2-7; D: .; DNA: TGTGCCAGCAGCCAGGGACAGGGCTCCGGGACTAGCAGAAACTACGAGCAGTACTTC; CDR3: CASSQGQGSGTSRNYEQYF
V: TRBV21-1; size: .; J: TRBJ2-1; D: .; DNA: TGTGCCAGCAGCAGACGACCTGAGCTAGCGGGCTACAATGAGCAGTTCTTC; CDR3: CASSRRPELAGYNEQFF
V: TRBV9; size: .; J: TRBJ2-7; D: TRBD1; DNA: TGTGCCAGCAGCGTAACAGGGGGCGCCTCCTACGAGCAGTACTTC; CDR3: CASSVTGGASYEQYF
V: TRBV3-1/TRBV3-2; size: .; J: TRBJ1-3; D: .; DNA: TGTGCCAGCAGCCAGTCACAGGGAACTGGAAACACCATATATTTT; CDR3: CASSQSQGTGNTIYF
V: TRBV7-9; size: few; J: TRBJ1-2; D: TRBD1; DNA: TGTGCCAGCAGCACCCGGGACAGATATGGCTACACCTTC; CDR3: CASSTRDRYGYTF
V: TRBV7-2; size: .; J: TRBJ2-7; D: .; DNA: TGTGCCAGCAGCTTTCGTTCCTACGAGCAGTACTTC; CDR3: CASSFRSYEQYF
V: TRBV5-5; size: .; J: TRBJ1-5; D: .; DNA: TGTGCCAGCAGCTGGGGAGGGGACGGCAATCAGCCCCAGCATTTT; CDR3: CASSWGGDGNQPQHF
V: TRBV25-1; size: few; J: TRBJ2-2; D: TRBD2; DNA: TGTGCCAGCTGTCCCTCTAGCGGGATCGCCGGGGAGCTGTTTTTT; CDR3: CASCPSSGIAGELFF
V: TRBV2; size: .; J: TRBJ2-3; D: TRBD1; DNA: TGTGCCAGCAGCTCACAGGGGCCAGATACGCAGTATTTT; CDR3: CASSSQGPDTQYF
V: TRBV21-1; size: .; J: TRBJ1-5; D: .; DNA: TGTGCCAGCTCACCTTGGGTGCGACAGGGGGATGTAACCAATCAGCCCCAGCATTTT; CDR3: CASSPWVRQGDVTNQPQHF
V: TRBV30; size: .; J: TRBJ1-6; D: .; DNA: TGTGCCTGGAATCCAGATCAGGATTCACCCCTCCACTTT; CDR3: CAWNPDQDSPLHF
V: TRBV7-9; size: .; J: TRBJ2-7; D: TRBD2; DNA: TGTGCCAGCAGCTTGAGCGGGACCTACGAGCAGTACTTC; CDR3: CASSLSGTYEQYF